A selection of T cell receptor beta chains follows, all from one sample in a study of T cells in Graves' hyperthyroidism and ophthalmopathy. MiXCR was run by TCRdb on the multiplex PCR reads, yielding one entry per CDR3 protein. The data hold more than 450,000 distinct CDR3 sequences, with roughly 21% observed a single time. The sample consisted of blood. Every receptor here comes from a man aged 40-50 years with Graves' ophthalmopathy. Both conserved end residues are part of each CDR3. A D gene is named only where the DNA matches it firmly. Clone size is not always given. Where it is, it says once, few, many or a class for expanded clones.

d_call clone_size j_call v_call cdr3_nt cdr3_aa
TRBD2 . TRBJ2-5 TRBV4-2 TGTGCCAGCAGCCAAGAAAGCGGGGGGGCCGGAGAGACCCAGTACTTC CASSQESGGAGETQYF
. many TRBJ1-1 TRBV28 TGTGCCAGCAGTTTGTATAGGGGATTGAACACTGAAGCTTTCTTT CASSLYRGLNTEAFF
. . TRBJ2-5 TRBV7-2 TGTGCCAGCAGCTTAGCGATAAGGATCCAAGAGACCCAGTACTTC CASSLAIRIQETQYF
TRBD2 . TRBJ2-3 TRBV12-3/TRBV12-4 TGTGCCAGCAGTAACCAAGCGGGACCTAGCACAGATACGCAGTATTTT CASSNQAGPSTDTQYF
. many TRBJ2-3 TRBV2 TGTGCCAGCAGTGACGGCCCGAGCACAGATACGCAGTATTTT CASSDGPSTDTQYF
. few TRBJ1-5 TRBV20-1 TGCAGTGCTCGAACAACACAGGATTCCAATCAGCCCCAGCATTTT CSARTTQDSNQPQHF
TRBD2 . TRBJ2-7 TRBV4-3 TGCGCCAGCAGCCGCAGTACCCCTAGCGGGAGACCCTACGAGCAGTACTTC CASSRSTPSGRPYEQYF
TRBD2 few TRBJ2-3 TRBV5-1 TGCGCCAGTATTAACGCGGGAGGGCCCGGGGATACGCAGTATTTT CASINAGGPGDTQYF
TRBD1 . TRBJ2-1 TRBV6-1 TGTGCCAGCAGTAAAGGGGACAGGGCAGTGAATGAGCAGTTCTTC CASSKGDRAVNEQFF
TRBD2 . TRBJ2-5 TRBV12-3/TRBV12-4 TGTGCCAGCAGTTTATATGGGGAGGGCCAAGAGACCCAGTACTTC CASSLYGEGQETQYF
. . TRBJ2-1 TRBV3-1 TGTGCCAGCAGCCAAGATCTGGTCAATGAGCAGTTCTTC CASSQDLVNEQFF
. . TRBJ1-1 TRBV9 TGTGCCAGCAGCGTAGGGAGAGTCCCGGGGCCGGGGGACACTGAAGCTCTCTTT CASSVGRVPGPGDTEALF
TRBD2 few TRBJ2-7 TRBV4-3 TGCGCCAGCAGCCACGGACTAGCGGACTACGAGCAGTACTTC CASSHGLADYEQYF
. many TRBJ1-2 TRBV6-2/TRBV6-3 TGTGCCAGCACCTTACCGGACGGCTATGGCTACACCTTC CASTLPDGYGYTF
TRBD2 many TRBJ2-1 TRBV2 TGTGCCAGCAGTGAATCCCCACTAGCGGGAGGGTCGCAGTTCTTC CASSESPLAGGSQFF
TRBD2 many TRBJ2-7 TRBV12-3/TRBV12-4 TGTGCCAGCAGCTTAGGACTAGCGAGGACCTACGAGCAGTACTTC CASSLGLARTYEQYF
. . TRBJ2-1 TRBV12-5 TGTGCTAGTGGTTTGAGGTCGTACAATGAGCAGTTCTTC CASGLRSYNEQFF
. few TRBJ1-1 TRBV5-5 TGTGCCAGCCTGACGTGGGTTGGCACTGAAGCTTTCTTT CASLTWVGTEAFF
. . TRBJ1-1 TRBV19 TGTGCCAGTAGTACGAACGACAGGTTAAAAGCTTTCTTT CASSTNDRLKAFF
. . TRBJ2-1 TRBV11-2 TGTGCCAGCAGCCTACGGAGGACCTACAATGAGCAGTTCTTC CASSLRRTYNEQFF